This T cell receptor beta chain was sequenced in a study of T cell repertoires in aging, cancer and after chemotherapy. Looking at the study overall: Glioblastoma patients receiving temozolomide-based therapy gave paired samples before and after chemotherapy. The whole study produced a dataset of some 9 million TCR reads. General study points: In cancer patients, declining TCR diversity with age involved lost richness and lost evenness.

A mixed TRB-A/B primer pool amplified rearranged TRB by multiplex touch-down PCR. One entry per CDR3 protein results from TCRdb running MiXCR on the multiplex PCR reads. Among a few thousand distinct CDR3 sequences listed, around 30% were seen once. Germline V gene lookup returns CDR1 DFQATT and CDR2 SNEGSKA (reference sequence). CDR3 length: 11 residues. Trimming took off 1 base at V and 10 bases at J, with 8 bases between the two ends. TCR beta rearrangements were amplified from peripheral blood genomic DNA. With regard to this clonotype: Its antigen remains unknown.

The chain couples TRBV20-1 to TRBJ2-1; D call uncertain. This receptor was taken from a human donor with a solid tumor. The sample comprised blood. In DNA, the CDR3 is TGCAGTGCTAGAGGTACCAGGGAGCAGTTCTTC. Amino acids: CSARGTREQFF.